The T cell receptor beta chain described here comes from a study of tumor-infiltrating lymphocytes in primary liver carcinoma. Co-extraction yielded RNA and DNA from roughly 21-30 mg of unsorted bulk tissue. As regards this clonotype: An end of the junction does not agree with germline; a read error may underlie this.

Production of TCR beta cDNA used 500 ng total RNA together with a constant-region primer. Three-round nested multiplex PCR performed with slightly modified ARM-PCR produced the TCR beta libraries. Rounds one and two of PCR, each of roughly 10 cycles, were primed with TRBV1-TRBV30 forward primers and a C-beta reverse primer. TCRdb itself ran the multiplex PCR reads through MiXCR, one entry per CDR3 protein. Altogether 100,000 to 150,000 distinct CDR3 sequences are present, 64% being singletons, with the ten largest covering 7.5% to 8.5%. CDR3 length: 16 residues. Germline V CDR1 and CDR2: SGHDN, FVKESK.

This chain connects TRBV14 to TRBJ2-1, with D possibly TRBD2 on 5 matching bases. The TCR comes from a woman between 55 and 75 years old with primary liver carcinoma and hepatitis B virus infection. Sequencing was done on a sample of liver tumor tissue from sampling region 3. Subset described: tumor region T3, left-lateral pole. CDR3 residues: CAISPVWWAGVNEQFF. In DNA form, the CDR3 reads TGTGCCATCAGCCCTGTTTGGTGGGCGGGTGTAAATGAGCAGTTCTTC.